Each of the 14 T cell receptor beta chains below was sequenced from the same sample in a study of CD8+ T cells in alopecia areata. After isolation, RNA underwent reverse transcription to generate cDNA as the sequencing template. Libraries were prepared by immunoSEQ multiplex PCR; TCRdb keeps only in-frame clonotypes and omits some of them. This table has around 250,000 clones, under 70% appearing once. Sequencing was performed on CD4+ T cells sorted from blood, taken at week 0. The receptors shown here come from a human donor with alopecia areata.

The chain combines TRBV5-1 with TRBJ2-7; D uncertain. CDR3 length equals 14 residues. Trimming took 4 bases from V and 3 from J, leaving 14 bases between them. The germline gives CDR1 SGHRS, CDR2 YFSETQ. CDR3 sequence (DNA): TGCGCCAGCAGCCTGGGTCCCAGCCTCTACGAGCAGTACTTC. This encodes CASSLGPSLYEQYF. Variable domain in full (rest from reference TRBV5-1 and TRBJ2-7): KAGVTQTPRYLIKTRGQQVTLSCSPISGHRSVSWYQQTPGQGLQFLFEYFSETQRNKGNFPGRFSGRQFSNSRSEMNVSTLELGDSALYLCASSLGPSLYEQYFGPGTRLTVT.

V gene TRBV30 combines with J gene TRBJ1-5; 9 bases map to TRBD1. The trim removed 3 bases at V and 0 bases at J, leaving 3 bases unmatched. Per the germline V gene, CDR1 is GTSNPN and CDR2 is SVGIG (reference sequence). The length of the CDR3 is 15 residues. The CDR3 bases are TGTGCCTGGAGGGACAGGGGAAGTAGCAATCAGCCCCAGCATTTT. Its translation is CAWRDRGSSNQPQHF.

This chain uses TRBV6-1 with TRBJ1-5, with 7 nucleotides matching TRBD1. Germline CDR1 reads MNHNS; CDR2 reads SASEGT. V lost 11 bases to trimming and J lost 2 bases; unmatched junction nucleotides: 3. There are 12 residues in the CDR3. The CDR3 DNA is TGTGCCGCTGACAGGGGCAATCAGCCCCAGCATTTT. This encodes CAADRGNQPQHF.

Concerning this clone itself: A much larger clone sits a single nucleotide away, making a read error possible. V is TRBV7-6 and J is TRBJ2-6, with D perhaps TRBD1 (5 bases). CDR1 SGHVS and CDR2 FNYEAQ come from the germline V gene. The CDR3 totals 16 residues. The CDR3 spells CASSRTGVSGANVPTF. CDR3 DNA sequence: TGTGCCAGCAGCCGCACAGGTGTCTCTGGGGCCAACGTCCCGACTTTC.

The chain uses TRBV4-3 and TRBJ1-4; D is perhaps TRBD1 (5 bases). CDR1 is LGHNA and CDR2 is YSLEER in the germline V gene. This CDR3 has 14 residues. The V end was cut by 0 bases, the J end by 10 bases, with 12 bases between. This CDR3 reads CASSQEGYGGKLFF. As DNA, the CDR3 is TGCGCCAGCAGCCAAGAGGGATACGGGGGAAAACTGTTTTTT.

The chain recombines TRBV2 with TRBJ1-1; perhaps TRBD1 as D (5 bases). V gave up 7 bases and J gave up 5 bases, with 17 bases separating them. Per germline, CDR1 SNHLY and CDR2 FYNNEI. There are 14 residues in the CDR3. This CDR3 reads CASTLVGGRTEAFF. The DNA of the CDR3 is TGTGCCAGCACCCTCGTGGGGGGAAGAACTGAAGCTTTCTTT.

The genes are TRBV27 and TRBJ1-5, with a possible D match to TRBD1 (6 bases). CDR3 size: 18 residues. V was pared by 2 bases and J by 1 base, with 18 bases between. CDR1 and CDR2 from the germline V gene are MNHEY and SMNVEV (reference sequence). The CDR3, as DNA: TGTGCCAGCAGTTTAACAGGGAGGGGGTGGGTGAGCAATCAGCCCCAGCATTTT. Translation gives CASSLTGRGWVSNQPQHF.

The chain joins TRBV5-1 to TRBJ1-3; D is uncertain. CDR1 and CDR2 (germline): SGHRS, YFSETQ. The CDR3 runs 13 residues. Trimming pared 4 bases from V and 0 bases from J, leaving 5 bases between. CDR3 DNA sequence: TGCGCCAGCAGCGAAGGCTCTGGAAACACCATATATTTT. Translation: CASSEGSGNTIYF.

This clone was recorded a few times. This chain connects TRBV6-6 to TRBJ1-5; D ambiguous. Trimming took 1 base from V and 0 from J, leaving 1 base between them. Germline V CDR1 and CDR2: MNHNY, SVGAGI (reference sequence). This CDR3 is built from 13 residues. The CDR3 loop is CASSYFSNQPQHF. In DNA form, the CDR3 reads TGTGCCAGCAGTTACTTTAGCAATCAGCCCCAGCATTTT.

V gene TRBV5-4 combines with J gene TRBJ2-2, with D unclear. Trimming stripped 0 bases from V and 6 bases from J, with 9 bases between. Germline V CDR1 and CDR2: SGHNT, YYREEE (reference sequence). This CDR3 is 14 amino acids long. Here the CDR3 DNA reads TGTGCCAGCAGCTTGGGAGGCGGCGCCGGGGAGCTGTTTTTT. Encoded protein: CASSLGGGAGELFF.

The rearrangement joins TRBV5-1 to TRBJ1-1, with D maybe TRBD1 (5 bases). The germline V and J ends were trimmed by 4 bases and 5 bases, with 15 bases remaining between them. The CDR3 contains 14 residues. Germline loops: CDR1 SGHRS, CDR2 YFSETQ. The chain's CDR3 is CASSTDTVGTEAFF. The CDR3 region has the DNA TGCGCCAGCAGCACGGACACGGTGGGAACTGAAGCTTTCTTT.

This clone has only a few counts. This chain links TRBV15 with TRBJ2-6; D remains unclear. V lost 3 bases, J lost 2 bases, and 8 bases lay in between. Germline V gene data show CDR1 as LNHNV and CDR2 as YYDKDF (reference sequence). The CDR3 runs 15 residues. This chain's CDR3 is CATSRNLPGANVLTF. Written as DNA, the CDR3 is TGTGCCACCAGCAGGAACCTTCCTGGGGCCAACGTCCTGACTTTC.

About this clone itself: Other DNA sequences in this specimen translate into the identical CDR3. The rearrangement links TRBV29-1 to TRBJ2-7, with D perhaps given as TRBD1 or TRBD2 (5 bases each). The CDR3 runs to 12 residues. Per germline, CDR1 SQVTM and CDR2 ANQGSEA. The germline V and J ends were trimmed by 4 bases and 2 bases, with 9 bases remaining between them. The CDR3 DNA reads TGCAGCGTTGCCCCGGGGCCCTACGAGCAGTACTTC. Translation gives CSVAPGPYEQYF.

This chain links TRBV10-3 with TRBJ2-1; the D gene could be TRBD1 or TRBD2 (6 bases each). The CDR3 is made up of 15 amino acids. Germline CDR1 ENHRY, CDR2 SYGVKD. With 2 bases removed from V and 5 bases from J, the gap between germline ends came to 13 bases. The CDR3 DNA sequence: TGTGCCATCAGTGAGAAGGTAGGGGGGCACAATGAGCAGTTCTTC. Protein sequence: CAISEKVGGHNEQFF.